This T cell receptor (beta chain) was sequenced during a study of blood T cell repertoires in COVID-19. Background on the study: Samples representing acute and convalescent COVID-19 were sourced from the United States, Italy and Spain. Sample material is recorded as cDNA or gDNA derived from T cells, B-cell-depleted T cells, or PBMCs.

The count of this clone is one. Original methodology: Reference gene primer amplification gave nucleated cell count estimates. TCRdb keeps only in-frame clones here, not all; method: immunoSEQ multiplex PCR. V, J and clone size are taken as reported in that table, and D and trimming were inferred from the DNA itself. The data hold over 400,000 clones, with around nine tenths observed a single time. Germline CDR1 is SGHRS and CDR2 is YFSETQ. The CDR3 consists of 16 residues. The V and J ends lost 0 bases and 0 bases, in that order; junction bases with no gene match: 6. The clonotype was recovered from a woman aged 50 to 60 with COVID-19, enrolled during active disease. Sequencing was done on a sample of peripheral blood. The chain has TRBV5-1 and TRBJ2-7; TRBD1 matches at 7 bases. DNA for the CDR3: TGCGCCAGCAGCTTGGTTCTACAGGGGAGCTCCTACGAGCAGTACTTC. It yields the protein CASSLVLQGSSYEQYF.